The rows below give T cell receptor beta chains drawn from one sample of a study of blood T cells in healthy people across ages. TCRdb fed the 5' RACE reads into MiXCR, producing one record per CDR3 protein. Seen here are about 1.6 million distinct CDR3 sequences, approximately 32% observed once, and the top ten hold around 11%. Sequencing used blood. Receptors originate from a woman aged 25 to 39 in good health. CDR3s include the opening cysteine and the closing phenylalanine or tryptophan. The order of the fields is V gene, J gene, clone size, D gene, CDR3 DNA, CDR3 protein. The D gene is left open where the match is weak. The size field is filled for only some rows; it gives once, few, many or a size class.

v_gene: TRBV6-5
j_gene: TRBJ2-3
abundance: few
d_gene: TRBD2
CDR3nt: TGTGCCAGCAGTTCCTGGACTAGCGGGGCAGATACGCAGTATTTT
CDR3aa: CASSSWTSGADTQYF

v_gene: TRBV12-1
j_gene: TRBJ2-7
abundance: NA
d_gene: NA
CDR3nt: TGTGCCAGCAGCTCCCCCCCAAGGGAGCAGTACTTC
CDR3aa: CASSSPPREQYF

v_gene: TRBV28
j_gene: TRBJ2-5
abundance: few
d_gene: TRBD2
CDR3nt: TGTGCCAGCAGTTTAATGACTAGCGGGTACCAAGAGACCCAGTACTTC
CDR3aa: CASSLMTSGYQETQYF

v_gene: TRBV28
j_gene: TRBJ2-3
abundance: NA
d_gene: TRBD2
CDR3nt: TGTGCCAGCAGTTTAGATAGCGGGATTAATTGGGGTACGCAGTATTTT
CDR3aa: CASSLDSGINWGTQYF

v_gene: TRBV28
j_gene: TRBJ2-7
abundance: NA
d_gene: NA
CDR3nt: TGTGCCAGCACCTTCGGCAGGGGAGTATGGGTCTCCTACGAGCAGTACTTC
CDR3aa: CASTFGRGVWVSYEQYF

v_gene: TRBV7-9
j_gene: TRBJ2-5
abundance: few
d_gene: NA
CDR3nt: TGTGCCAGCAGCTTAAGGAACCCCGAGACCCAGTACTTC
CDR3aa: CASSLRNPETQYF

v_gene: TRBV20-1
j_gene: TRBJ2-3
abundance: NA
d_gene: TRBD2
CDR3nt: TGCAGTGCTAGACCACGACTAGCGGGAGGCACAGATACGCAGTATTTT
CDR3aa: CSARPRLAGGTDTQYF

v_gene: TRBV20-1
j_gene: TRBJ1-6
abundance: NA
d_gene: NA
CDR3nt: TGCAGTGCTAGAAAATTGATCGATTCACCCCTCCACTTT
CDR3aa: CSARKLIDSPLHF

v_gene: TRBV20-1
j_gene: TRBJ2-7
abundance: few
d_gene: NA
CDR3nt: TGCAGTGCTCAGACTACCGTCAACTACGAGCAGTACTTC
CDR3aa: CSAQTTVNYEQYF

v_gene: TRBV7-9
j_gene: TRBJ2-1
abundance: NA
d_gene: NA
CDR3nt: TGTGCCAGCCGAGGACCCTTATCCTACAATGAGCAGTTCTTC
CDR3aa: CASRGPLSYNEQFF

v_gene: TRBV20-1
j_gene: TRBJ2-3
abundance: few
d_gene: NA
CDR3nt: TGCAGTGCTAGCAACAGGGAGGGGACAGATACGCAGTATTTT
CDR3aa: CSASNREGTDTQYF

v_gene: TRBV20-1
j_gene: TRBJ2-3
abundance: many
d_gene: TRBD2
CDR3nt: TGCAGTGCTACCCGATTGGGGGGGGGATATTCAGATACGCAGTATTTT
CDR3aa: CSATRLGGGYSDTQYF

v_gene: TRBV7-9
j_gene: TRBJ2-3
abundance: few
d_gene: NA
CDR3nt: TGTGCCAGCAGCCCCCGGATGGAGCAGTATTTT
CDR3aa: CASSPRMEQYF

v_gene: TRBV21-1
j_gene: TRBJ2-5
abundance: NA
d_gene: NA
CDR3nt: TGTGCCAGCAGCAGTCCCCTGGGACTGATAGAGACCCAGTACTTC
CDR3aa: CASSSPLGLIETQYF